One T cell receptor beta chain is described in this entry. Its antigen is still unknown. A read error may produce the germline difference seen at one junction end. PCR used 60 Vbeta primers and 13 Jbeta primers. Assay used: immunoSEQ multiplex PCR; TCRdb lists only in-frame clones, some missing. The table has some 140,000 clones, 65% to 80% seen once. Samples came from healthy bone marrow donors. These data originate in a study of cytomegalovirus exposure and HLA in healthy donors. Whole-study findings and limits: In a later analysis, CMV-associated beta chains were mostly HLA-associated, it appeared. When a later analysis was performed, an Asian-associated ancestry cluster reportedly had fewer N-insertions than the 666-donor mean.

CDR3 length equals 12 residues. The germline gives CDR1 LNHDA, CDR2 SQIVND (reference sequence). The rearrangement links TRBV19 to TRBJ2-7; 8 bases agree with TRBD2. This TCR came from a male donor in good health and CMV-seropositive. Sequenced material: PBMCs. This chain's CDR3 is CASTGGAYEQYF. DNA for the CDR3: TGTGCAAGTACGGGGGGGGCCTACGAGCAGTACTTC.